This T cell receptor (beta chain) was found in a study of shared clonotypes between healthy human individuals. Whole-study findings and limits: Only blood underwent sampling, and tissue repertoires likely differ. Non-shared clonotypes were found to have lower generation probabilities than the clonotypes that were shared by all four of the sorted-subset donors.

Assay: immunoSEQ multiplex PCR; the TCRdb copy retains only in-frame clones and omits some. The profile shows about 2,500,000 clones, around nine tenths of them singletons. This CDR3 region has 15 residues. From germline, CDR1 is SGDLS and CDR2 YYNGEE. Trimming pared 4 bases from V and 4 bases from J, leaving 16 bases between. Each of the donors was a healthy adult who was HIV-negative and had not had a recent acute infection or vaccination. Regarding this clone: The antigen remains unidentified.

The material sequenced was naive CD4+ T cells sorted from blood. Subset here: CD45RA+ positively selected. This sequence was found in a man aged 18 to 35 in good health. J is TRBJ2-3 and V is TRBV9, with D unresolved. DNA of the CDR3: TGTGCCAGCAGCCAAAATGGGATTGGTTCAGATACGCAGTATTTT. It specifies CASSQNGIGSDTQYF.